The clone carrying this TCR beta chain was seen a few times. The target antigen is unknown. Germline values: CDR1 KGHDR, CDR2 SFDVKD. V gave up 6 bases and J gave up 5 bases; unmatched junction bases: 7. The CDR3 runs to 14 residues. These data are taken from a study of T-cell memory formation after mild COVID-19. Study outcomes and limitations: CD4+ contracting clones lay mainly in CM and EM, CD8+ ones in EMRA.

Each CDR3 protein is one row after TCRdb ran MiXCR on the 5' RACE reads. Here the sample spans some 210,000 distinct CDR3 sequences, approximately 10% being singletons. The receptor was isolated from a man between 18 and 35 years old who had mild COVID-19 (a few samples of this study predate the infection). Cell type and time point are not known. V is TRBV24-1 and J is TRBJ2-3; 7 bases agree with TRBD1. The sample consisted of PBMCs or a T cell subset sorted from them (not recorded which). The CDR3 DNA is TGTGCCACCAGTCCTAGGGGGCGAGGAGATACGCAGTATTTT. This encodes CATSPRGRGDTQYF.